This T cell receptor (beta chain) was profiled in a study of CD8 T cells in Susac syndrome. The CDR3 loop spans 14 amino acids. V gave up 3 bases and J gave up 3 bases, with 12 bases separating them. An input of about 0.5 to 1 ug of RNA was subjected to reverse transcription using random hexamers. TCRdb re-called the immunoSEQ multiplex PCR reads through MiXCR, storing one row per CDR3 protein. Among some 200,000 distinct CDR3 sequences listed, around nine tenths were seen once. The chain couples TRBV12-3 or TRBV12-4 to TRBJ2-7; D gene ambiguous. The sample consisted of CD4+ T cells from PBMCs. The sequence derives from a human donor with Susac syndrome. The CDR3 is CASSFQHGRYEQYF. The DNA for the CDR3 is TGTGCCAGCAGTTTTCAACACGGGCGCTACGAGCAGTACTTC.